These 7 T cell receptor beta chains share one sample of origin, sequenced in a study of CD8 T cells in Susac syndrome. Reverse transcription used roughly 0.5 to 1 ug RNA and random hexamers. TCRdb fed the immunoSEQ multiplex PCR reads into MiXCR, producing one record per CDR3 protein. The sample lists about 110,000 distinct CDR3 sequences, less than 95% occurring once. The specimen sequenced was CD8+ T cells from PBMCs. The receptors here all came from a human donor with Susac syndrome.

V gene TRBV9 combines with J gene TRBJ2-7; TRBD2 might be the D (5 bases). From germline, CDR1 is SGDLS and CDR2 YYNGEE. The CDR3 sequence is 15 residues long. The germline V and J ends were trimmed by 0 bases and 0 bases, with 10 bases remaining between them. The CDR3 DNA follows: TGTGCCAGCAGCGTAGGTGGTAGCGACTCCTACGAGCAGTACTTC. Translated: CASSVGGSDSYEQYF.

The CDR3, as DNA: TGCAGCGTTGAAGGATCAACAGGGGGGACCTACGAGCAGTACTTC. It yields the protein CSVEGSTGGTYEQYF. The chain carries TRBV29-1 and TRBJ2-7; 8 bases are a match to TRBD1. V trimming: 1 base; J trimming: 2 bases; junction bases outside the gene matches: 7. This CDR3 has 15 amino acids. Germline CDR1 and CDR2: SQVTM and ANQGSEA.

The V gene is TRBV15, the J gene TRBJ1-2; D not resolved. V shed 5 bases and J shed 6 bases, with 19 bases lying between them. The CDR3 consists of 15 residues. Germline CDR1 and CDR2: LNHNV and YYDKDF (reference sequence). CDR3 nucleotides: TGTGCCACCAGCTCCTCTGGCGTGGCTGCGCATGGCTACACCTTC. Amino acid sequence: CATSSSGVAAHGYTF.

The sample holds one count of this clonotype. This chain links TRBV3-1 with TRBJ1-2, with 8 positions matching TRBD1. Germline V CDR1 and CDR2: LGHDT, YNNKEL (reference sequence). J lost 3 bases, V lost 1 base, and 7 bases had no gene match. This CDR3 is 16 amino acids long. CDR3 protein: CASSQVRTGKDYGYTF. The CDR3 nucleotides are TGTGCCAGCAGCCAAGTGAGGACAGGGAAGGACTATGGCTACACCTTC.

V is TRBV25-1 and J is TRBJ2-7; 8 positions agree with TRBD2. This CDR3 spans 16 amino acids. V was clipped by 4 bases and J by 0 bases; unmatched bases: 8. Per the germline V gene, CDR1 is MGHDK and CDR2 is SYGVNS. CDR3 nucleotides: TGTGCCAGCAGTGCCTTCCTCGGGACTAGCTCCTACGAGCAGTACTTC. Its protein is CASSAFLGTSSYEQYF.

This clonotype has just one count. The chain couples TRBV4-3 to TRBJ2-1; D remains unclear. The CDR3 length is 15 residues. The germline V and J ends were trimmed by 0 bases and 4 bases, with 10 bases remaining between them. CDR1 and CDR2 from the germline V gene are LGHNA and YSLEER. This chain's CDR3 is CASSQDLLGYNEQFF. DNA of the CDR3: TGCGCCAGCAGCCAAGATCTGTTGGGGTACAATGAGCAGTTCTTC.

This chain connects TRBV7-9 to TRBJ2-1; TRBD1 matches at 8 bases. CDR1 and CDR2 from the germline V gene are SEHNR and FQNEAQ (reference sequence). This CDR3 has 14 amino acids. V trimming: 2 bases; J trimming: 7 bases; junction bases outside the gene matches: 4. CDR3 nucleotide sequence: TGTGCCAGCAGCTTACCCAGGGGGCGAAATGAGCAGTTCTTC. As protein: CASSLPRGRNEQFF.